This T cell receptor (beta chain) emerged from a study of blood T cell repertoires in COVID-19. On the study more broadly: PBMCs, B-cell-depleted T cells, or T cells were the source of the cDNA or gDNA that made up the material.

The assay was immunoSEQ multiplex PCR, and TCRdb's table has in-frame clones only and misses some. The data hold approximately 170,000 clones, with over 80% observed a single time. The source of this sequence is a man in his sixties or seventies who had recovered from COVID-19. Sequenced sample: peripheral blood.

The CDR3, as DNA: TGTGCCAGCAGTAGGCTAGCGGGAGTTGGGAATGAGCAGTTCTTC. Its translation is CASSRLAGVGNEQFF. The gene calls are TRBV28 and TRBJ2-1, with 10 positions matching TRBD2. CDR1 is MDHEN and CDR2 is SYDVKM in the germline V gene. Trimming removed 5 bases from V and 7 bases from J; junction bases left unmatched: 8. The CDR3 sequence is 15 residues long.